These 18 T cell receptor beta chains originate from one sample sequenced in a study of CD8 T cells in ankylosing spondylitis. MiXCR, run by TCRdb on the 5' RACE reads, gives a single entry per CDR3 protein. Of 300,000 to 400,000 distinct CDR3 sequences detected, 14% to 15% appear once; the ten largest clones hold around 0.99%. Sequencing used blood, either unsorted or a sorted T cell fraction (not recorded which). The receptors originated from a male donor with ankylosing spondylitis or in good health (not recorded which).

This clonotype has more than one count but fewer than ten. The chain employs TRBV20-1 and TRBJ1-2, with 7 bases identical to TRBD1. In germline, CDR1 is DFQATT, CDR2 SNEGSKA (reference sequence). There are 12 residues in the CDR3. The ends lost 3 bases at V and 2 bases at J; junction bases unmatched: 0. The CDR3 spells CSARTGNYGYTF. CDR3 nucleotide sequence: TGCAGTGCTAGGACAGGGAACTATGGCTACACCTTC.

CDR3 bases: TGTGCCAGCTCACCATCCCGTACGGGGACAGGGAACGAGCAGTACTTC. Amino acid sequence: CASSPSRTGTGNEQYF. The chain links TRBV18 to TRBJ2-7; 9 positions match TRBD1. Germline CDR1 and CDR2: KGHSH and LQKENI. The ends lost 2 bases at V and 5 bases at J; junction bases unmatched: 10. The CDR3 loop spans 16 amino acids. Together with reference TRBV18 and TRBJ2-7, the CDR3 gives the full variable domain: NAGVMQNPRHLVRRRGQEARLRCSPMKGHSHVYWYRQLPEEGLKFMVYLQKENIIDESGMPKERFSAEFPKEGPSILRIQQVVRGDSAAYFCASSPSRTGTGNEQYFGPGTRLTVT.

The V gene is TRBV12-3 or TRBV12-4, the J gene TRBJ1-1; 7 nucleotides agree with TRBD1. The V segment lost 5 bases and the J segment 1 base; nucleotides outside the gene matches: 7. The CDR3 is made up of 15 amino acids. CDR3 in DNA: TGTGCCAGCAGTGCCGCCGGGACAGAGAACACTGAAGCTTTCTTT. Translating it yields CASSAAGTENTEAFF.

This chain uses TRBV6-1 with TRBJ2-6, with TRBD1 as a possible D gene (6 bases). Trimming stripped 4 bases from V and 0 bases from J, with 13 bases between. The CDR3 is 17 residues long. Germline CDR1 reads MNHNS; CDR2 reads SASEGT. CDR3 sequence (DNA): TGTGCCAGCAGTGTGGGGGCCCTGAGCTCTGGGGCCAACGTCCTGACTTTC. Translation gives CASSVGALSSGANVLTF.

This clonotype was observed a handful of times. This chain links TRBV12-3 or TRBV12-4 with TRBJ1-2, with no clear D. This CDR3 is 13 amino acids long. Trimming removed 5 bases from V and 4 bases from J, with 11 bases in between. The CDR3 loop is CASSPARAYGYTF. CDR3 DNA: TGTGCCAGCAGTCCCGCGCGGGCCTATGGCTACACCTTC.

The rearrangement links TRBV5-1 to TRBJ2-2; tentatively, D is TRBD1 or TRBD2 (5 bases each). Germline V gives CDR1 SGHRS, CDR2 YFSETQ. The CDR3 covers 14 residues. Trimming took 1 base from V and 4 from J, leaving 8 bases between them. The CDR3 DNA reads TGCGCCAGCAGCTTGCTCGGGGCCACCGGGGAGCTGTTTTTT. This encodes CASSLLGATGELFF.

The chain carries TRBV7-2 and TRBJ2-5; a possible D gene is TRBD1 (6 bases). The V and J ends lost 5 bases and 3 bases respectively, with 16 bases between them. The CDR3 totals 15 residues. The germline V gene encodes CDR1 SGHTA and CDR2 FQGNSA. Written as DNA, the CDR3 is TGTGCCAGCAGCCCTGGGACAAGAGGAAAAGAGACCCAGTACTTC. This codes for CASSPGTRGKETQYF.

This clonotype was counted at least ten times. This chain uses TRBV5-1 with TRBJ2-5; D unresolved. The CDR3 totals 12 residues. Germline CDR1 reads SGHRS; CDR2 reads YFSETQ. V lost 0 bases and J 2 bases, leaving 2 bases between the germline ends. The CDR3 spells CASSLVQETQYF. CDR3 DNA: TGCGCCAGCAGCTTGGTACAAGAGACCCAGTACTTC.

Only a few counts were recorded for this clonotype. The V call is TRBV12-3 or TRBV12-4, the J call TRBJ1-1; no clear D. CDR3 length: 11 amino acids. V was pared by 2 bases and J by 7 bases, with 5 bases between. This CDR3 is CASSLLDEAFF. In nucleotides, the CDR3 is TGTGCCAGCAGTTTACTAGATGAAGCTTTCTTT.

This clonotype was counted many times. The chain employs TRBV28 and TRBJ1-1; D is perhaps TRBD1 (5 bases). V lost 8 bases and J lost 5, with 18 bases in between. This CDR3 comprises 14 residues. Germline V CDR1 and CDR2: MDHEN, SYDVKM. For the CDR3, the DNA is TGTGCCAGCGAACCCCAGGGCCCGGGGACTGAAGCTTTCTTT. Amino acids: CASEPQGPGTEAFF.

This chain uses TRBV11-1 with TRBJ2-1; 7 bases map to TRBD2. Germline trimming cut 5 bases from V and 0 bases from J; bases unmatched to any gene: 13. The CDR3 length is 18 residues. The germline CDR1 and CDR2 sequences are SGHAT and FQDESV (reference sequence). The CDR3 spells CASSPIGASGLSYNEQFF. Here the CDR3 DNA reads TGTGCCAGCAGCCCTATTGGGGCTAGCGGTCTCTCCTACAATGAGCAGTTCTTC. The entire variable domain, with the rest obtained from reference TRBV11-1 and TRBJ2-1, is as follows: EAEVAQSPRYKITEKSQAVAFWCDPISGHATLYWYRQILGQGPELLVQFQDESVVDDSQLPKDRFSAERLKGVDSTLKIQPAELGDSAMYLCASSPIGASGLSYNEQFFGPGTRLTVL.

V gene TRBV13 combines with J gene TRBJ2-1; 13 nucleotides align to TRBD2. CDR1 and CDR2 from the germline V gene are PRHDT and FYEKMQ (reference sequence). Trimming cost V 8 bases and J 2 bases; bases outside gene matches: 6. This CDR3 has 16 residues. DNA for the CDR3: TGTGCCAGCTCCTCACTAGCGGGGGGGCCCTACAATGAGCAGTTCTTC. Translated, it gives CASSSLAGGPYNEQFF.

This clonotype has a handful of counts. J is TRBJ2-1 and V is TRBV6-6; D unresolved. Germline V lookup: CDR1 MNHNY, CDR2 SVGAGI (reference sequence). V was shortened by 2 bases and J by 7 bases, with 6 bases between the two germline ends. The CDR3 extends over 12 amino acids. The CDR3 nucleotides are TGTGCCAGCAGTTACGTCGAAAATGAGCAGTTCTTC. Translation gives CASSYVENEQFF.

The J gene is TRBJ1-5, the V gene TRBV20-1, with 7 bases fitting TRBD1. The V gene's germline CDR1 is DFQATT and CDR2 SNEGSKA (reference sequence). V was pared by 4 bases and J by 5 bases, with 5 bases of the junction left unmatched. The CDR3 has 13 amino acids. CDR3 nucleotide sequence: TGCAGTGCTATCCGGGACAGAGATCAGCCCCAGCATTTT. Protein product: CSAIRDRDQPQHF.

V gene TRBV5-1 combines with J gene TRBJ2-7; 7 positions agree with TRBD2. The length of the CDR3 is 14 residues. The junction had 6 bases not matched to a gene; V was cut back by 4 bases and J by 2 bases. CDR1 SGHRS and CDR2 YFSETQ come from the germline V gene. The CDR3 sequence: CASSPTAGAYEQYF. The CDR3 nucleotides read TGCGCCAGCAGCCCCACGGCGGGGGCCTACGAGCAGTACTTC.

The J gene is TRBJ2-1, the V gene TRBV6-1; D possibly corresponds to TRBD2 (5 bases). CDR3 length equals 14 residues. Germline V gene lookup returns CDR1 MNHNS and CDR2 SASEGT. Between the trimmed V and J ends, which lost 4 bases and 8 bases, there was a span of 15 bases. CDR3 sequence: CASSVDRGRDEQFF. CDR3 coding DNA: TGTGCCAGCAGTGTAGACCGAGGGAGAGATGAGCAGTTCTTC.

The genes are TRBV3-1 and TRBJ2-3; 8 bases match TRBD2. CDR1 is LGHDT and CDR2 is YNNKEL in the germline V gene (reference sequence). The CDR3 covers 16 residues. V trimming: 5 bases; J trimming: 3 bases; junction bases outside the gene matches: 10. In DNA, the CDR3 is TGTGCCAGCAGCGAAAGGCGGGGGGCGGTAACAGATACGCAGTATTTT. As protein: CASSERRGAVTDTQYF.

This clonotype was counted only a few times. The chain joins TRBV15 to TRBJ2-1; D gene uncertain. V lost 5 bases and J lost 8, with 10 bases in between. Germline V CDR1 and CDR2: LNHNV, YYDKDF (reference sequence). This CDR3 contains 12 residues. CDR3 in DNA: TGTGCCACCAGCCTCGACCGTCATGAGCAGTTCTTC. Translating gives CATSLDRHEQFF.